Listed below are T cell receptor beta chains from one sample, sequenced in a study of Ad26.COV2.S vaccination and SARS-CoV-2 variants. The data were produced by immunoSEQ multiplex PCR, yet TCRdb's version contains in-frame clones alone and is incomplete. The sample has some 390,000 clones, around 89% seen once. Sequenced here: peripheral blood, sampled in a trial of Ad26.COV2.S vaccine versus placebo. The receptors originated from a person between 18 and 59 years old who received the Ad26.COV2.S COVID-19 vaccine or a placebo. Both conserved end residues are trimmed from each CDR3. A D gene is named only where the DNA matches it firmly. A clone size is listed for some rows: how often the clone was seen (once, few, many), or a class if it is expanded.

size,V,D,CDR3
once,TRBV29-1,.,SVRGRSTGELF
.,TRBV12-5,.,ASGPKREYEKLF
.,TRBV15,TRBD2,ATSRYAGGSYEQY
.,TRBV7-8,.,ASSLKETQY
.,TRBV19,.,ASSMPGGGSTIY
.,TRBV9,.,ASSPRGLAGDGNTIY
few,TRBV5-1,.,ASSLVGGTYEQY
.,TRBV5-6,.,ASTPRGGYGYT
.,TRBV11-3,TRBD1,ASSVTGGPNEKLF
.,TRBV10-3,.,ATSTSADTQY
.,TRBV10-3,.,AIPIEQY
.,TRBV7-2,.,ASSLLGTLNYEQY
.,TRBV10-3,.,AIRDSRGGQF
once,TRBV9,.,ASSVEQGIYGYT
.,TRBV9,TRBD2,ASTPGTSGPYEQY
once,TRBV28,TRBD1,ASKPGTGALYEQY
.,TRBV21-1,.,ASSRPGPSSYNEQF
.,TRBV13,.,ASSLGPEGPPNYGYT
.,TRBV20-1,.,SASRDTRYNGYT
.,TRBV4-2,.,ASSQWAEKNTEAF
.,TRBV2,.,ASKGRGYYGYT
once,TRBV5-4,.,ASSFPTGISGYT
.,TRBV11-3,TRBD2,ASSPTSAISYNEQF
.,TRBV2,TRBD1,ASSEAWTGTGELF
.,TRBV5-4,TRBD1,ASSLASGTGYGYT
.,TRBV2,.,ASSEGFGNTEAF
.,TRBV28,.,ASSLLGYTEAF
.,TRBV18,TRBD2,ASSPPQSGSGTGELF
.,TRBV6-1,TRBD2,ASSGNRGLAGQTQY
once,TRBV4-1,.,ASSQAGARTLNTEAF
.,TRBV13,.,ASSLELGELF
.,TRBV13,.,ASSSRSNQPQH